The clone carrying this TCR beta chain was seen repeatedly, ten times or more. The antigen remains undetermined. Fresh peripheral blood, approximately 9.1 ml, was the source of the PBMCs. From germline, CDR1 is SGHDT and CDR2 YYEEEE. The CDR3 consists of 15 residues. Trimming removed 0 bases at V and 3 bases at J, with 13 bases between. There were TCR beta CDR3 regions amplified from RNA transcripts. Initially, a first-round RT-PCR of the TCR CDR3 employed the HTBI primer set. TCRdb passed the multiplex PCR reads through MiXCR, listing each CDR3 protein once. Of 250,000 or so distinct CDR3 sequences listed, more than 14% are singletons. This record belongs to a study of T cells in Graves' hyperthyroidism and ophthalmopathy. Study conclusions and caveats: A 13 V-J signature model discriminated ophthalmopathy versus stable hyperthyroidism. Model predictions of ophthalmopathy came a median about six months before onset.

The V gene is TRBV5-6, the J gene TRBJ2-7; D not resolved. The sample taken for sequencing was blood. This clonotype was obtained from a woman between 40 and 55 years old with Graves' hyperthyroidism that later progressed to Graves' ophthalmopathy. Here the CDR3 reads CASSLGRSLHYEQYF. The CDR3 DNA reads as TGTGCCAGCAGCTTGGGCAGAAGTTTACACTACGAGCAGTACTTC. The complete variable domain, with remaining parts taken from reference TRBV5-6 and TRBJ2-7, reads DAGVTQSPTHLIKTRGQQVTLRCSPKSGHDTVSWYQQALGQGPQFIFQYYEEEERQRGNFPDRFSGHQFPNYSSELNVNALLLGDSALYLCASSLGRSLHYEQYFGPGTRLTVT.